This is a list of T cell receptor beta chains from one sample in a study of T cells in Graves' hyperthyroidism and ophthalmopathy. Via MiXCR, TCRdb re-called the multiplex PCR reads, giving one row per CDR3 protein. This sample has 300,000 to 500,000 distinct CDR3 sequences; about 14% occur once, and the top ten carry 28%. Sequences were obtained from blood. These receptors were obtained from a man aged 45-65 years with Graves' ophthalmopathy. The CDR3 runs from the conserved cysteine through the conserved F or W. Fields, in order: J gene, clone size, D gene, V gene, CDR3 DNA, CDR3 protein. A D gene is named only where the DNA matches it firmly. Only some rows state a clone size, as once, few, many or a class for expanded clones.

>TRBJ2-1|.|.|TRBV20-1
TGCAGTGCTTCAAGGGCGGGACTTAGCTCCTACAATGAGCAGTTCTTC
CSASRAGLSSYNEQFF
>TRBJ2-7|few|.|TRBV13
TGTGCCAGCAGCCCGTCACCCCCCACAGGTCCACTCTACGAGCAGTACTTC
CASSPSPPTGPLYEQYF
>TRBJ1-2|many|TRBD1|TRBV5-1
TGCGCCAGCAGCTTGGGGGACAGGTTTCGTGGCTACACCTTC
CASSLGDRFRGYTF
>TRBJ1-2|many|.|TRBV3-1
TGTGCCAGCAGCCCTAGAGAGTTCCGGTTCTATGGCTACACCTTC
CASSPREFRFYGYTF
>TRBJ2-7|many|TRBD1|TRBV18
TGTGCCAGCTCACCAGCTGACAGGGGGCGCAGTAACCACGAGCAGTACTTC
CASSPADRGRSNHEQYF
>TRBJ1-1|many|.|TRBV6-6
TGTGCCAGCAGTTACTCGAATAGGGGGGCTGAAGCTTTCTTT
CASSYSNRGAEAFF
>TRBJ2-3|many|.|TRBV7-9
TGTGCCAGCAGCCTACGGTCGGGGCCTAGCACAGATACGCAGTATTTT
CASSLRSGPSTDTQYF
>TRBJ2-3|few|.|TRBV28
TGTGCCAGCCATGAGAGGGCCGGGACAGATACGCAGTATTTT
CASHERAGTDTQYF
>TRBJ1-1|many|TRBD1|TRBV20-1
TGCAGTGCACCAACAGGGGAGGGGAACACTGAAGCTTTCTTT
CSAPTGEGNTEAFF
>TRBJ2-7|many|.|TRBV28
TGTGCCAGCAGTTTAATCCGGGCGCCCTCGTACGAGCAGTACTTC
CASSLIRAPSYEQYF
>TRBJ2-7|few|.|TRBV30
TGTGCCTGGAGTGCCTTTGGACGTTGGACTTACGGGCAGTACTTC
CAWSAFGRWTYGQYF
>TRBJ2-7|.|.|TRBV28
TGTGCCAGCAGTCCCCAGGTTTACGGAGGCCTAATCTACGAGCAGTACTTC
CASSPQVYGGLIYEQYF
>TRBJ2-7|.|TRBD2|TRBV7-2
TGTGCCAGCAGCCCCCAGACTAGCGGGAGCTACGAGCAGTACTTC
CASSPQTSGSYEQYF
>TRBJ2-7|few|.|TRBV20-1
TGCAGTGCTCTGGACAGAGTACTAGCGAGGAGCTCCTACGAGCAGTACTTC
CSALDRVLARSSYEQYF
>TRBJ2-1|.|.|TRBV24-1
TGTGCCACCAGTGACCGTAGCGCGCTAAGGTCCTACAATGAGCAGTTCTTC
CATSDRSALRSYNEQFF
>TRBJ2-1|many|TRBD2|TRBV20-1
TGCAGTGCTTCAAGGGGAATAGCGGGATACAATGAGCAGTTCTTC
CSASRGIAGYNEQFF
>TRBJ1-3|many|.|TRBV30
TGTGCCTGGAGTGTAGGAGGGCAAGGAAACACCATATATTTT
CAWSVGGQGNTIYF
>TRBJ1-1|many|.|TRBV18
TGTGCCAGCTCACCACCGATGGGTAGGGACACTGAAGCTTTCTTT
CASSPPMGRDTEAFF
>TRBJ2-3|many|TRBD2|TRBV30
TGTGCCTGTACTAGCGGGAGTGGGAGCACAGATACGCAGTATTTT
CACTSGSGSTDTQYF
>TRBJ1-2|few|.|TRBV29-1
TGCAGCGTTGATGGCTCAGGTGGCTACACCTTC
CSVDGSGGYTF
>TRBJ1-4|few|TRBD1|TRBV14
TGTGCCAGCAGCCAACCAGACAGGGGAGATGAAAAACTGTTTTTT
CASSQPDRGDEKLFF
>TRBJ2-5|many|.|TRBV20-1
TGCAGTGCTAGGCCTTACGCGGAGACCCAGTACTTC
CSARPYAETQYF
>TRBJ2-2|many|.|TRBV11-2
TGTGCCAGCAGCGCCCTCCCAAGCACCGGGGAGCTGTTTTTT
CASSALPSTGELFF
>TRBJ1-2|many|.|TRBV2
TGTGCCAGCAGAGTAGAGCACCACTATGGCTACACCTTC
CASRVEHHYGYTF
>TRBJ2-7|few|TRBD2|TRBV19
TGTGCCAGTAGTCCATCACTGACTAGCGGATCCTACGAGCAGTACTTC
CASSPSLTSGSYEQYF
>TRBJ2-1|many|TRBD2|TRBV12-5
TGTGCTAGTGGGGAAACCGGACTAGCGGGAGTCAATGAGCAGTTCTTC
CASGETGLAGVNEQFF
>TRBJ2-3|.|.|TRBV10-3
TGTGCCATCAATACAGCGGAGAGAACCACAGATACGCAGTATTTT
CAINTAERTTDTQYF
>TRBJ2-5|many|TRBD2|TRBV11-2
TGTGCCAGCACCCGGTGGGCTAGCGGGAGATTATCGGAGACCCAGTACTTC
CASTRWASGRLSETQYF